The following is a T cell receptor beta chain sequence with its context. Only one count was recorded for this clone. Its antigen is currently not known. Base qualities are not at hand, and no much larger clone is one base apart. Using the deep immunoSEQ assay, multiplex PCR amplified TCR CDR3 regions from genomic DNA. For each cell subset, the extracted genomic DNA was distributed evenly across all wells of several immunoSEQ 96-well plates, and each plate served as one replicate. For sorted subsets, 200 ng of genomic DNA, equivalent to tens of thousands of T cell genomes, went into each replicate PCR. Purified libraries were quantified with a Qubit 3.0 fluorometer, sized on a Bioanalyzer 2100, and re-quantified with the KAPA Library Quantification kit. Every immunoSEQ 96-well plate was sequenced on a dedicated single-read 150-cycle Illumina NextSeq 550 flow cell. The paper's processing steps were these. Because the immunoSEQ output included only junctional sequences and no quality scores, the filtering could not be the same as the filtering used for full-length reads. Sequences were annotated with PyIR, a Python wrapper for IgBLAST v1.9, and V/J genes and CDR3 were assigned using IMGT germline references. Any read was removed if the V/J assignment was weak (E-value above 1e-6), the CDR3 was missing, or the read contained stop codons, out-of-frame junctions, or ambiguous translated residues. V3J clonotypes were defined as sequences sharing an identical inferred V gene, J gene, and CDR3 amino acid sequence. Percentage overlap between repertoires was computed as shared unique clonotypes divided by the size of the smaller repertoire. Repertoire richness was assessed with RTK rarefaction, the Chao1 estimator, and Recon v2.1 estimates of unobserved clonotypes. Generation probabilities were computed with OLGA for all TCRbeta clonotypes obtained by the gDNA method from several donors. This is the immuneACCESS table as TCRdb keeps it, with only in-frame sequences that have V and J called. A part of the clones is gone; compared with another copy, unresolved V genes explain less than half, and the rest is unexplained. V and J calls and clone size are as listed in that table; D and trimming were resolved from the DNA. The sample table contains 2.3 million or so clones; only one count was recorded for more than 85% of them. The ten largest clones add up to 0.35% to 0.45% of the sample.

The donors were healthy, HIV-negative adults who had no recently reported acute infections or vaccinations. Only Caucasian adults living in Nashville, Tennessee, USA were represented among the donors. CD4+ T cells were enriched by magnetic negative selection, after which naive cells were positively selected on CD45RA and the negative fraction was taken as the memory subset. Blood was collected by leukapheresis, and PBMCs were isolated by Ficoll-Histopaque density gradient centrifugation and then cryopreserved in liquid nitrogen vapor phase. Analytical flow cytometry was used to check the purity and quantity of every magnetically sorted T cell population. Genomic DNA was isolated from every sorted fraction and measured by UV absorbance on a Nanodrop 2000c. These data are taken from a study of shared clonotypes between healthy human individuals (dated by TCRdb to 2018 to 2020). Regarding the research as a whole: Three men and a couple of women, aged 18 to 49 years, made up the cohort. Between about 0.85 and 8.9 billion PBMCs per donor were obtained by leukapheresis. To estimate repertoire size and how much clonotype sharing occurs between individuals, the study deeply sequenced the blood TCR repertoires of several healthy adults. Per donor, three plates each were used for CD4 naive and CD4 memory, two for CD8 naive, and one for CD8 memory. To increase sequencing depth and limit assay-specific biases, different laboratories used diverse techniques to prepare libraries and sequence TCR repertoires. General study outcomes and caveats: Sampling was restricted to blood, and TCR repertoires in tissues likely differ from the TCR repertoires found in blood. Incomplete sequencing was indicated by rarefaction of sorted-subset datasets, despite the large sequencing depth. Compared with non-shared clonotypes, clonotypes shared by all four sorted-subset donors had higher generation probabilities. Estimated clonotype richness was generally larger for naive than for memory subsets. The small number of donors limited the genetic and exposure-history diversity represented. Pairwise subsampling indicated that sequencing depth was expected to affect the degree of clonotype sharing among donors. About 5% of naive CD4, around 3.6% of naive CD8, 2% to 2.5% of memory CD4, and about 0.4% of memory CD8 clonotypes were shared across four donors.

The CDR3 runs 16 amino acids, cysteine and phenylalanine included. Solely the CDR3 DNA is kept, with 48 bases framed from the first base. The germline V gene sets CDR1 to SGHRS and CDR2 to YFSETQ. The V end loses 0 bases and the J end loses 2 bases, and a stretch of 12 bases separates them. Sequencing was done on a sample of naive CD4+ T cells from PBMCs. The cell subset or site label, as the study defines it: CD45RA+ positively selected. This clonotype was sampled from a man younger than 35 in good health. Some clones in this sample may be carry-over from other donors' samples. The rearrangement joined TRBV5-1 to TRBJ2-1; the D segment cannot be called with confidence. The DNA sequence follows: TGCGCCAGCAGCTTGGCCGGACCGCGCCCCTACAATGAGCAGTTCTTC. It is translated as CASSLAGPRPYNEQFF.